The 24 T cell receptor beta chains reported below all come from one sample, sequenced in a study of blood T cell repertoires in COVID-19. Measured with immunoSEQ multiplex PCR; TCRdb has only the in-frame clones, and not every one. Of 350,000 to 400,000 clones in the sample, over 75% were seen once. Sequencing was carried out using PBMCs or T cells enriched from blood (not recorded which). The receptors here all came from a woman in her 30s who had recovered from COVID-19.

This chain connects TRBV9 to TRBJ1-6; D is perhaps TRBD1 (5 bases). The CDR3 consists of 14 residues. The V and J ends lost 4 bases and 7 bases respectively, with 12 bases between them. Per the germline V gene, CDR1 is SGDLS and CDR2 is YYNGEE. The CDR3 is CASSPGTQNSPLHF. In DNA, the CDR3 is TGTGCCAGCAGCCCCGGGACTCAGAATTCACCCCTCCACTTT.

This clone showed up just once. The rearrangement links TRBV5-1 to TRBJ2-3; weak D call: TRBD2 (5 bases). Germline V CDR1 and CDR2: SGHRS, YFSETQ. With 4 bases removed from V and 6 bases from J, the gap between germline ends came to 9 bases. This CDR3 region has 12 residues. Here the CDR3 DNA reads TGCGCCAGCAGCAAGGAGGCGGATACGCAGTATTTT. The encoded protein is CASSKEADTQYF.

The CDR3 region is CASSLRDRNYEQFF. In DNA form, the CDR3 reads TGTGCCAGCAGCTTACGGGACAGGAACTATGAGCAGTTCTTC. The rearrangement uses TRBV5-6 and TRBJ2-1, with 8 bases that match TRBD1. The CDR3 loop spans 14 amino acids. CDR1 is SGHDT and CDR2 is YYEEEE in the germline V gene. V shed 2 bases, J shed 8 bases, and the junction held 6 bases outside the gene matches.

The V call is TRBV2, the J call TRBJ1-1; D perhaps matches TRBD1 (6 bases). Trimming left V 6 bases short and J 1 base short, with 12 bases between. The CDR3 is 14 residues long. Germline V gene sequence: CDR1 SNHLY, CDR2 FYNNEI. This CDR3 is CASSLTGRNTEAFF. The CDR3 coding sequence is TGTGCCAGCAGCCTGACAGGCCGGAACACTGAAGCTTTCTTT.

This chain connects TRBV29-1 to TRBJ2-7; 11 nucleotides line up with TRBD2. This CDR3 spans 14 amino acids. Germline assignment: CDR1 SQVTM and CDR2 ANQGSEA. V lost 2 bases, J lost 2 bases, and 2 bases stayed unmatched. Here the CDR3 DNA reads TGCAGCGTTGAACGACTAGCGGGAACCTACGAGCAGTACTTC. Its protein product is CSVERLAGTYEQYF.

The V gene is TRBV3-1 (or the pseudogene TRBV3-2), the J gene TRBJ1-2, with D possibly being TRBD1 (6 bases). CDR3 length equals 13 residues. The V gene lost 4 bases and the J gene lost 8 bases, with 14 bases spanning the gap. Germline V lookup: CDR1 LGHDT, CDR2 YNNKEL (reference sequence). This CDR3 reads CASSLTGSGGYTF. The CDR3 bases are TGTGCCAGCAGCCTTACAGGGTCGGGGGGCTACACCTTC.

The V and J genes are TRBV10-3 and TRBJ2-7; TRBD2 aligns across 13 bases. The J segment lost 2 bases and the V segment lost 6 bases, leaving 7 bases of the junction unmatched. Germline loops: CDR1 ENHRY, CDR2 SYGVKD. This CDR3 is 16 amino acids long. In DNA form, the CDR3 reads TGTGCCATCAGAGGGACTAGCGGGAAGAGCCCCTACGAGCAGTACTTC. It is translated as CAIRGTSGKSPYEQYF.

The chain is built from TRBV11-2 and TRBJ1-2, with D possibly TRBD1 on 6 matching bases. Germline assignment: CDR1 SGHAT and CDR2 FQNNGV. Trimming removed 3 bases at V and 4 bases at J, with 15 bases between. The CDR3 is made up of 15 amino acids. CDR3 sequence: CASSFWDQGSYGYTF. As DNA, the CDR3 is TGTGCCAGCAGCTTTTGGGATCAGGGGTCCTATGGCTACACCTTC. Full variable domain (remainder filled in from reference TRBV11-2 and TRBJ1-2): EAGVAQSPRYKIIEKRQSVAFWCNPISGHATLYWYQQILGQGPKLLIQFQNNGVVDDSQLPKDRFSAERLKGVDSTLKIQPAKLEDSAVYLCASSFWDQGSYGYTFGSGTRLTVV.

The chain combines TRBV19 with TRBJ1-5, with D possibly TRBD1 on 6 matching bases. V was trimmed by 7 bases and J by 2 bases, leaving 18 bases between them. Germline lookup yields CDR1 LNHDA and CDR2 SQIVND (reference sequence). There are 16 residues in the CDR3. CDR3 sequence reads: CASTRGAELGNQPQHF. CDR3 nucleotide sequence: TGTGCCAGTACGCGGGGGGCGGAATTGGGCAATCAGCCCCAGCATTTT.

As to this clone: Within the sample, other DNA sequences also encode this same CDR3. The V and J genes are TRBV3-1 (or the pseudogene TRBV3-2) and TRBJ2-6; D is possibly TRBD1 (6 bases). CDR3 length equals 15 residues. V was trimmed by 4 bases and J by 4 bases, leaving 11 bases between them. Germline V gives CDR1 LGHDT, CDR2 YNNKEL (reference sequence). The CDR3 spells CASSPTGSGANVLTF. The CDR3 DNA reads TGTGCCAGCAGCCCTACAGGGTCCGGGGCCAACGTCCTGACTTTC.

DNA for the CDR3: TGTGCCACCCGAACTCGACAGGGGTTCACTGAAGCTTTCTTT. Translation: CATRTRQGFTEAFF. The J gene is TRBJ1-1, the V gene TRBV6-5; 8 nucleotides match TRBD1. The CDR3 spans 14 residues. V lost 10 bases and J lost 4; bases outside the gene matches: 11. The germline CDR1 and CDR2 sequences are MNHEY and SVGAGI.

The chain has TRBV15 and TRBJ1-2; 11 positions agree with TRBD1. Germline-derived CDR1 and CDR2 are LNHNV and YYDKDF (reference sequence). The V gene end was trimmed by 1 base and the J gene end by 6 bases; junction bases not matched to a gene: 10. This CDR3 spans 17 amino acids. The CDR3, as DNA: TGTGCCACCAGCAGAGGTGGGCCGGGACAGGGGGAGAATGGCTACACCTTC. It encodes CATSRGGPGQGENGYTF. Full variable domain (remainder filled in from reference TRBV15 and TRBJ1-2): DAMVIQNPRYQVTQFGKPVTLSCSQTLNHNVMYWYQQKSSQAPKLLFHYYDKDFNNEADTPDNFQSRRPNTSFCFLDIRSPGLGDTAMYLCATSRGGPGQGENGYTFGSGTRLTVV.

This clone has just a few counts. Additional DNA sequences in this sample encode the identical CDR3. The chain employs TRBV18 and TRBJ2-5; possible D gene TRBD1, 5 bases. Germline CDR1 is KGHSH and CDR2 is LQKENI. The CDR3 contains 13 residues. Trimming removed 2 bases at V and 2 bases at J, with 6 bases between. CDR3 region: CASSPGQQETQYF. CDR3 in DNA: TGTGCCAGCTCACCAGGACAACAAGAGACCCAGTACTTC.

This CDR3 reads CASSYYQGGNYGYTF. The CDR3 nucleotides read TGTGCCAGCAGTTACTATCAGGGGGGCAACTATGGCTACACCTTC. The chain has TRBV6-5 and TRBJ1-2, with 7 bases that match TRBD1. This CDR3 has 15 residues. Germline loops: CDR1 MNHEY, CDR2 SVGAGI. V was pared by 1 base and J by 2 bases, with 4 bases of the junction left unmatched.

This chain uses TRBV11-2 with TRBJ2-5; 12 bases are a match to TRBD2. The trim removed 5 bases at V and 4 bases at J, leaving 2 bases unmatched. Germline V CDR1 and CDR2: SGHAT, FQNNGV. CDR3 length equals 14 residues. The chain's CDR3 is CASSVGLAGETQYF. The CDR3 bases are TGTGCCAGCAGCGTGGGACTAGCGGGAGAGACCCAGTACTTC.

The chain combines TRBV28 with TRBJ1-1; no clear D gene. CDR1 and CDR2 from the germline V gene are MDHEN and SYDVKM. V lost 5 bases, J lost 4 bases, and 17 bases lay in between. The CDR3 totals 15 residues. This chain's CDR3 is CASSRASEGSTEAFF. The CDR3 DNA sequence: TGTGCCAGCAGTCGGGCCTCCGAGGGCAGCACTGAAGCTTTCTTT.

V and J are TRBV25-1 and TRBJ1-4, with D tentatively TRBD1 (6 bases). The V gene lost 1 base and the J gene lost 7 bases, with 13 bases spanning the gap. The germline gives CDR1 MGHDK, CDR2 SYGVNS. This CDR3 is 15 amino acids long. CDR3: CASSESGGLPEKLFF. DNA of the CDR3: TGTGCCAGCAGTGAATCGGGGGGCCTCCCTGAAAAACTGTTTTTT.

On this clone: The sample contains more than one DNA sequence encoding this CDR3. V usage is TRBV7-9 and J usage is TRBJ2-2; a possible D gene is TRBD1 (6 bases). This CDR3 is built from 14 residues. Looked up from germline, CDR1 is SEHNR and CDR2 is FQNEAQ (reference sequence). V shed 2 bases and J shed 4 bases, with 8 bases lying between them. CDR3 amino acids: CASSLQGSTGELFF. The CDR3 DNA reads TGTGCCAGCAGCTTACAGGGGTCCACCGGGGAGCTGTTTTTT.

The chain combines TRBV2 with TRBJ1-2, with 11 bases fitting TRBD1. CDR3 size: 14 residues. CDR1 SNHLY and CDR2 FYNNEI come from the germline V gene. With 5 bases clipped from V and 6 bases from J, the junction kept 5 bases outside the gene matches. The CDR3 DNA reads as TGTGCCAGCAGTAAGGACAGGGGGCGGGATGGCTACACCTTC. Residues: CASSKDRGRDGYTF.

J is TRBJ2-7 and V is TRBV7-8; 8 bases map to TRBD2. CDR1 SGHVS and CDR2 FQNEAQ come from the germline V gene. The ends lost 4 bases at V and 3 bases at J; junction bases unmatched: 2. This CDR3 spans 13 amino acids. The CDR3 spells CASSSGGGYEQYF. The CDR3 nucleotides are TGTGCCAGCAGCTCGGGAGGGGGCTACGAGCAGTACTTC.

The chain links TRBV10-3 to TRBJ2-7; TRBD2 aligns across 12 bases. Germline V gene lookup returns CDR1 ENHRY and CDR2 SYGVKD. The CDR3 spans 16 residues. The V segment lost 2 bases and the J segment 5 bases; nucleotides outside the gene matches: 7. CDR3 in amino acids: CAISEVTSGRVHEQYF. CDR3 nucleotide sequence: TGTGCCATCAGTGAGGTGACTAGCGGGAGAGTCCACGAGCAGTACTTC.

The chain uses TRBV28 and TRBJ2-7; TRBD2 matches 7 bases. The length of the CDR3 is 14 residues. Losses at the gene ends were 7 bases for V and 0 bases for J; bases not matched to a gene: 6. The germline gives CDR1 MDHEN, CDR2 SYDVKM. The CDR3 region is CASKRDYLSYEQYF. CDR3 coding DNA: TGTGCCAGCAAAAGGGACTACCTCTCCTACGAGCAGTACTTC.

This clone appeared a single time. The CDR3 DNA reads TGTGCCAGCTCACCACCGGCAGGGGGCGCGCTAGAGACCCAGTACTTC. Amino acids: CASSPPAGGALETQYF. The chain has TRBV18 and TRBJ2-5, with 8 bases that match TRBD1. The CDR3 runs to 16 residues. Germline values: CDR1 KGHSH, CDR2 LQKENI. With V trimmed by 0 bases and J by 4 bases, 7 bases remained unmatched.

This rearrangement joins TRBV5-1 to TRBJ1-4; unclear D gene. This CDR3 has 14 amino acids. Germline CDR1 is SGHRS and CDR2 is YFSETQ. V lost 3 bases, J lost 8 bases, and 14 bases lay in between. CDR3 protein: CASSSKGLDEKLFF. CDR3 in DNA: TGCGCCAGCAGCTCCAAAGGACTGGACGAAAAACTGTTTTTT.